The clone carrying this TCR beta chain was seen many times. The data stem from a study of regulatory T cells in long-lasting Graves disease. Time point given: newly diagnosed GD, antithyroid drugs for less than 3 months. RNA extracted from PBMCs served as the sequencing template. Library construction for TCR beta used iRepertoire HTBI primers and Arm-PCR of CDR3 regions. TCRdb reprocessed the multiplex PCR reads with MiXCR, giving one entry per CDR3 protein. The sample yields about 470,000 distinct CDR3 sequences, around 15% seen once. The same specimen was also included in a second study, on T cells in Graves' hyperthyroidism and ophthalmopathy. From that second work: Patients aged 18 to 65 with hyperthyroidism were newly diagnosed, with duration under 2 months. The HTBI primer set served for first-round RT-PCR of the TCR CDR3.

Here the sequenced sample was peripheral blood mononuclear cells (PBMCs), taken at new diagnosis, from a patient treated with antithyroid drugs. The receptor comes from a man in his forties or fifties with Graves disease.

The CDR3 coding sequence is TGCGCCAGCAGCTGGACAGGGGGACTCTACGAGCAGTACTTC. It is translated as CASSWTGGLYEQYF. The chain has TRBV5-1 and TRBJ2-7, with TRBD1 matching over 10 bases. V shed 3 bases, J shed 3 bases, and the junction held 3 bases outside the gene matches. CDR3 size: 14 residues. The V gene's germline CDR1 is SGHRS and CDR2 YFSETQ.